This T cell receptor (beta chain) was identified in a study of T cells in Graves' hyperthyroidism and ophthalmopathy. Overall study: The authors collected peripheral blood at initial diagnosis, before any treatment.

The table lists this clonotype with many counts. No progression to ophthalmopathy during 18 months of follow-up defined stable disease. Lactation, pregnancy, other autoimmune disease or uncontrolled infection excluded patients. Orbital computed tomography and thyroid ultrasound, together with serum TRAb and thyroxine and clinical symptoms, were used for diagnoses. Researchers took RNA transcripts and amplified the TCR beta CDR3 regions from them. First-round RT-PCR targeting the TCR CDR3 was performed with the HTBI primer set. One entry per CDR3 protein results from TCRdb running MiXCR on the multiplex PCR reads. This table has hundreds of thousands of distinct CDR3 sequences, 15% to 17% appearing once. V gave up 3 bases and J gave up 4 bases; unmatched junction bases: 4. This CDR3 is built from 15 residues.

The specimen sequenced was blood. The chain recombines TRBV12-3 or TRBV12-4 with TRBJ2-1, with 9 bases matching TRBD2. The clonotype comes from a young woman with Graves' hyperthyroidism. The CDR3 region is CASSLGLAEYNEQFF. The CDR3, as DNA: TGTGCCAGCAGTTTGGGACTAGCAGAGTACAATGAGCAGTTCTTC.